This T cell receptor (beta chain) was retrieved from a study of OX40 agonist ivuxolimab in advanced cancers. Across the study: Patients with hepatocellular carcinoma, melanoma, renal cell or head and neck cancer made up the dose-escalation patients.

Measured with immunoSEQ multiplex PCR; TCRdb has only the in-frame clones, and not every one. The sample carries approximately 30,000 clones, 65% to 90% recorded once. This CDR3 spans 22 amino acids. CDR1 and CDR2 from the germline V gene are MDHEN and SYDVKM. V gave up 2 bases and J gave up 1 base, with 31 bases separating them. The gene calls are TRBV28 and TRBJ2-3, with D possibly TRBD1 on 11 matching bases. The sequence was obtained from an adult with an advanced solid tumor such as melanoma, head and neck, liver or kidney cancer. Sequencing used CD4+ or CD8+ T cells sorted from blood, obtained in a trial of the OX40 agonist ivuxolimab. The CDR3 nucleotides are TGTGCCAGCAGTTTAGGACAGGGGGCGCCACCGGGACTAGCGACGGGCACAGATACGCAGTATTTT. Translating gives CASSLGQGAPPGLATGTDTQYF.